Listed below are T cell receptor beta chains from one sample, sequenced in a study of control samples from healthy donors and cancer patients. TCRdb's copy holds only in-frame clones and misses some; the assay was immunoSEQ multiplex PCR. The sample shows approximately 170,000 clones, 90% to 95% of them seen only once. Specimen: blood. The receptors derive from a woman in her thirties in good health. The CDR3 runs from the conserved cysteine through the conserved F or W. The D gene is left open where the match is weak.

>TRBJ1-1|TRBD1|TRBV14
CASSSQGATEAFF
>TRBJ1-1|NA|TRBV11-2
CASSLVTREAFF
>TRBJ2-2|TRBD2|TRBV27
CASSPLAGATGELFF
>TRBJ1-5|NA|TRBV2
CASSAESNQPQHF
>TRBJ1-1|TRBD1|TRBV28
CASSPRTGPEAFF
>TRBJ2-1|NA|TRBV24-1
CATSDRGDNEQFF
>TRBJ2-2|NA|TRBV11-3
CASSFGGNTGELFF
>TRBJ2-3|NA|TRBV18
CASSPGEADTQYF
>TRBJ2-2|TRBD2|TRBV12-3/TRBV12-4
CASRAGGTGELFF
>TRBJ2-1|NA|TRBV15
CATSRVRGEQFF
>TRBJ2-2|NA|TRBV5-1
CASSPPGNSNTGELFF
>TRBJ2-1|NA|TRBV6-2/TRBV6-3
CASSYEWGARNNEQFF
>TRBJ1-2|NA|TRBV24-1
CATSDLGYGYTF
>TRBJ2-5|NA|TRBV13
CASSLSGETQYF
>TRBJ2-2|TRBD1|TRBV19
CASSIDPQGIGELFF
>TRBJ2-1|TRBD2|TRBV6-5
CASSYLNSGDEQFF
>TRBJ1-2|NA|TRBV5-1
CASSLGHGYTF
>TRBJ2-2|TRBD2|TRBV30
CAWSGTSGNTGELFF
>TRBJ1-5|NA|TRBV24-1
CATSPGQYSNQPQHF
>TRBJ2-6|TRBD1|TRBV7-8
CASSRGQASGANVLTF
>TRBJ1-1|NA|TRBV21-1
CASSKASREWLAFF
>TRBJ2-1|NA|TRBV28
CASSLWQDNEQFF
>TRBJ1-1|NA|TRBV2
CASDRSTEAFF
>TRBJ1-2|NA|TRBV28
CASSYGISNYGYTF
>TRBJ2-7|TRBD1|TRBV30
CAWSVSGQFEQYF
>TRBJ1-4|NA|TRBV9
CASSVGGSEKLFF
>TRBJ1-6|TRBD1|TRBV6-5
CASSYSGTGGSPLHF
>TRBJ2-5|NA|TRBV12-3/TRBV12-4
CASSFVGKTQYF